The rows below give T cell receptor beta chains drawn from one sample of a study of blood T cell repertoires in COVID-19. Sequencing used immunoSEQ multiplex PCR; TCRdb keeps in-frame clones, though not all of them. This sample has 280,000 or so clones, with around 85% found just once. The specimen was peripheral blood. The receptors come from a woman in her 30s who had recovered from COVID-19. Each CDR3 is given with its conserved first and last residue. Each record gives: D gene, J gene, clone size, V gene, CDR3 protein, CDR3 DNA. The D gene is left open where the match is weak. The size of a clone is reported for some rows only, either as once, few or many, or as a class for expanded clones.

- | TRBJ2-7 | - | TRBV3-1/TRBV3-2 | CASTRGYQSSNEQYF | TGTGCCAGCACCAGAGGCTACCAATCCTCCAACGAGCAGTACTTC
TRBD1 | TRBJ1-5 | - | TRBV2 | CASSPGQGWQPQHF | TGTGCCAGCAGCCCTGGACAGGGATGGCAGCCCCAGCATTTT
- | TRBJ2-2 | - | TRBV23-1 | CASSPRNRAGTGELFF | TGCGCCAGCTCCCCTAGGAACAGGGCGGGCACCGGGGAGCTGTTTTTT
- | TRBJ1-2 | - | TRBV7-6 | CASSLAATYGYTF | TGTGCCAGCAGCTTAGCGGCAACCTATGGCTACACCTTC
TRBD1 | TRBJ1-5 | - | TRBV7-2 | CASSLDRGYQPQHF | TGTGCCAGCAGCTTAGACAGGGGTTATCAGCCCCAGCATTTT
TRBD1 | TRBJ1-1 | - | TRBV19 | CASSPSGGGDTEAFF | TGTGCCAGTAGCCCCAGTGGAGGGGGCGACACTGAAGCTTTCTTT
- | TRBJ1-2 | - | TRBV2 | CASSAEWAANYGYTF | TGTGCCAGCAGTGCCGAGTGGGCAGCTAACTATGGCTACACCTTC
TRBD1 | TRBJ2-5 | - | TRBV6-5 | CASSAQGLETQYF | TGTGCCAGCAGCGCACAGGGGTTGGAGACCCAGTACTTC
- | TRBJ1-2 | once | TRBV6-5 | CASSYSDSVNYGYTF | TGTGCCAGCAGTTACTCCGATTCAGTAAACTATGGCTACACCTTC
- | TRBJ1-4 | - | TRBV4-1 | CASSQTQGYNEKLFF | TGCGCCAGCAGCCAGACACAGGGATATAATGAAAAACTGTTTTTT
TRBD1 | TRBJ2-1 | - | TRBV7-9 | CASSITGENEQFF | TGTGCCAGCTCTATCACAGGGGAGAATGAGCAGTTCTTC
- | TRBJ1-4 | - | TRBV30 | CAWSVGAGTWELFF | TGTGCCTGGAGTGTGGGAGCCGGGACTTGGGAACTGTTTTTT
- | TRBJ2-5 | - | TRBV9 | CASSVAGTHAETQYF | TGTGCCAGCAGCGTAGCAGGCACGCACGCAGAGACCCAGTACTTC
TRBD1 | TRBJ2-3 | - | TRBV11-2 | CASSPGGWDTDTQYF | TGTGCCAGCAGCCCAGGGGGATGGGACACAGATACGCAGTATTTT
TRBD2 | TRBJ2-3 | - | TRBV7-9 | CASSPGLAGFTDTQYF | TGTGCCAGCAGCCCAGGACTAGCGGGGTTCACAGATACGCAGTATTTT
TRBD1 | TRBJ2-7 | - | TRBV5-1 | CASSLEGQGSSYEQYF | TGCGCCAGCAGCTTGGAGGGACAGGGGAGCTCCTACGAGCAGTACTTC
TRBD1 | TRBJ2-5 | - | TRBV5-4 | CASSLEGTGSETQYF | TGTGCCAGCAGCTTGGAGGGGACAGGGAGTGAGACCCAGTACTTC
- | TRBJ2-7 | - | TRBV20-1 | CSAKSSYEQYF | TGCAGTGCGAAGAGCTCCTACGAGCAGTACTTC
- | TRBJ1-2 | - | TRBV6-6 | CASSSITGAYGYTF | TGTGCCAGCAGTTCAATAACAGGTGCCTATGGCTACACCTTC
- | TRBJ1-2 | - | TRBV29-1 | CSVHAGGDYGYTF | TGCAGCGTTCACGCCGGGGGAGACTATGGCTACACCTTC
TRBD2 | TRBJ2-1 | - | TRBV28 | CASSLILAGISDEQFF | TGTGCCAGCAGTTTAATCCTAGCGGGCATAAGCGATGAGCAGTTCTTC
TRBD2 | TRBJ2-5 | - | TRBV19 | CASSVLAGGQETQYF | TGTGCCAGTAGTGTACTAGCGGGGGGTCAAGAGACCCAGTACTTC
- | TRBJ2-7 | few | TRBV4-3 | CASSPSGSYEQYF | TGCGCCAGCAGCCCCTCGGGGTCCTACGAGCAGTACTTC
TRBD2 | TRBJ2-7 | - | TRBV7-9 | CASSLASGRDNEQYF | TGTGCCAGCAGCTTAGCTAGCGGGAGAGATAACGAGCAGTACTTC
- | TRBJ2-7 | once | TRBV6-1 | CASSEWGPPYEQYF | TGTGCCAGCAGTGAGTGGGGGCCCCCCTACGAGCAGTACTTC
TRBD2 | TRBJ2-7 | - | TRBV7-2 | CASSFGGGIGYEQYF | TGTGCCAGCAGCTTCGGCGGGGGGATCGGCTACGAGCAGTACTTC
- | TRBJ1-1 | few | TRBV6-1 | CASLDTGGINTEAFF | TGTGCCAGCCTAGACACCGGCGGGATAAACACTGAAGCTTTCTTT
TRBD1 | TRBJ1-2 | - | TRBV5-6 | CASSLGQGAHGYGYTF | TGTGCCAGCAGCCTAGGACAGGGGGCTCACGGCTATGGCTACACCTTC
- | TRBJ2-3 | - | TRBV4-3 | CASSQDDRQVTDTQYF | TGCGCCAGCAGCCAAGATGACCGACAGGTGACAGATACGCAGTATTTT
- | TRBJ2-2 | - | TRBV18 | CASSPRENIGELFF | TGTGCCAGCTCACCACGGGAGAACATCGGGGAGCTGTTTTTT
TRBD1 | TRBJ2-3 | - | TRBV6-5 | CASRVQGARDTQYF | TGTGCCAGCAGGGTACAGGGGGCGAGAGATACGCAGTATTTT
TRBD1 | TRBJ1-2 | few | TRBV19 | CASSIQGAVGYTF | TGTGCCAGTAGTATCCAGGGGGCGGTTGGCTACACCTTC
- | TRBJ1-2 | - | TRBV28 | CASSIDRGYTF | TGTGCCAGCAGCATAGATCGGGGCTACACCTTC
- | TRBJ2-2 | - | TRBV5-1 | CASSRGDINTGELFF | TGCGCCAGCAGTCGGGGGGACATCAACACCGGGGAGCTGTTTTTT
- | TRBJ1-2 | - | TRBV7-9 | CASSPNRVSANYGYTF | TGTGCCAGCAGTCCGAACAGGGTCTCAGCTAACTATGGCTACACCTTC
- | TRBJ1-2 | - | TRBV11-2 | CASSSLRRREGYTF | TGTGCCAGCAGCTCCCTCCGCAGGCGCGAAGGCTACACCTTC
- | TRBJ1-4 | once | TRBV6-5 | CASSRSGGKLFF | TGTGCCAGCTCAAGGTCCGGCGGAAAACTGTTTTTT
TRBD1 | TRBJ1-2 | - | TRBV3-1/TRBV3-2 | CASRTGTGEGGYTF | TGTGCCAGCAGAACCGGGACAGGGGAGGGCGGCTACACCTTC
TRBD1 | TRBJ2-7 | - | TRBV19 | CASSHIGTGGYEQYF | TGTGCCAGTAGTCATATTGGGACAGGGGGCTACGAGCAGTACTTC
- | TRBJ2-7 | once | TRBV9 | CASSVSIGRGADRSYEQYF | TGTGCCAGCAGCGTATCAATCGGGCGAGGGGCCGACAGGTCCTACGAGCAGTACTTC